The sequence of this T cell receptor (beta chain) was determined in a study of T cells in Graves' hyperthyroidism and ophthalmopathy. Study-wide findings and caveats: The model identified upcoming ophthalmopathy a median around 6 months ahead of onset. From stable hyperthyroidism, ophthalmopathy was set apart by a 13 V-J model.

This clonotype has at least ten counts. The target antigen is unknown. TCR beta CDR3 regions were amplified from RNA transcripts. The TCR CDR3 first-round RT-PCR relied on the HTBI primer set. TCRdb itself ran the multiplex PCR reads through MiXCR, one entry per CDR3 protein. The sample records some 360,000 distinct CDR3 sequences, around 18% being singletons. The CDR3 covers 13 residues. Germline V gives CDR1 MDHEN, CDR2 SYDVKM. Losses at the gene ends were 6 bases for V and 6 bases for J; bases not matched to a gene: 6. The chain employs TRBV28 and TRBJ1-2; 8 bases match TRBD1. Specimen: blood. The sequence derives from a woman aged 40 to 50 with Graves' ophthalmopathy. Written as DNA, the CDR3 is TGTGCCAGCAGCAGACAGGGGTACGATGGCTACACCTTC. Amino acid sequence: CASSRQGYDGYTF.